This T cell receptor (beta chain) was found in a study of identical twins. Findings and limits, study-wide: The same donors were not followed; conclusions instead depended on cross-sectional statistical analysis. Analyses of zero insertions could, in part, be confounded by invariant MAIT and iNKT cells.

This clonotype was counted ten times or more. Its antigen is unidentified. A universal primer site was incorporated via template switching, and the cDNA contained unique molecular identifiers. TCRdb independently ran MiXCR on the 5' RACE reads; one entry per CDR3 protein. Of a few hundred thousand distinct CDR3 sequences detected, about 13% appear once; the ten largest clones hold roughly 3.7%. V lost 4 bases and J lost 2, with 13 bases in between. The CDR3 covers 14 residues. The V gene's germline CDR1 is SGHRS and CDR2 YFSETQ. The data were also submitted as part of a second study, on yellow fever vaccine responses in identical twins.

The sample consisted of memory (CD45RO+) T cells sorted from blood. This chain joins TRBV5-1 and TRBJ2-7, with D tentatively TRBD1 (6 bases). The TCR was taken from a woman aged 18-29 years in good health. Here the CDR3 reads CASSMGHATYEQYF. CDR3 nucleotides: TGCGCCAGCAGCATGGGACACGCTACCTACGAGCAGTACTTC.